Below, 13 T cell receptor beta chains from the same sample are listed, as sequenced in a study of T cells in Graves' hyperthyroidism and ophthalmopathy (dated by TCRdb to the late 2010s). Library preparation employed multiplex PCR. This sample was sequenced with an Illumina HiSeq 2000. The TCR beta CDR3 regions were amplified from the RNA transcripts. The TCR CDR3 was subjected to a first round of RT-PCR using the HTBI primer set and the Qiagen OneStep RT-PCR kit. TCRdb's own reprocessing of the public reads used fastp at Q25 and MiXCR and kept productive beta chains. Records with the same CDR3 protein are collapsed into one entry carrying the most frequent genes and DNA. The sample profile shows 490,000 or so distinct CDR3 sequences; 20% to 25% of them were found once. The ten largest clones capture 45% to 55% of the sample. The sequenced sample was blood. Receptor source: a woman between 65 and 79 years old with Graves' ophthalmopathy.

The rearrangement uses TRBV4-1 and TRBJ2-3; no reliable D call. Trimming left V 0 bases short and J 3 bases short, with 7 bases between. CDR1 is MGHRA, CDR2 YSYEKL, per germline. The CDR3 extends over 14 amino acids. The CDR3 spells CASSQDWRTDTQYF. For the CDR3, the DNA is TGCGCCAGCAGCCAAGATTGGCGGACAGATACGCAGTATTTT.

A few counts support this clonotype. The chain is built from TRBV7-2 and TRBJ2-2; 10 bases are a match to TRBD1. J gave up 1 base and V 1 base, and 3 bases lay outside the gene matches. Germline V gene data show CDR1 as SGHTA and CDR2 as FQGNSA. The CDR3 is made up of 17 amino acids. CDR3 bases: TGTGCCAGCAGCTTAGTAGGACAGGGGGTGAACACCGGGGAGCTGTTTTTT. It translates to CASSLVGQGVNTGELFF.

This clonotype was recorded many times. The chain has TRBV20-1 and TRBJ2-3; D unclear. The CDR3 is 13 residues long. Germline loops: CDR1 DFQATT, CDR2 SNEGSKA (reference sequence). The V gene lost 2 bases and the J gene lost 6 bases, with 12 bases spanning the gap. CDR3 residues: CSARSGSRDTQYF. In DNA, the CDR3 is TGCAGTGCTAGATCGGGCAGTCGGGATACGCAGTATTTT.

This chain uses TRBV5-5 with TRBJ2-2, with D perhaps matching TRBD1 (6 bases). Germline assignment: CDR1 SGHKS and CDR2 YYEKEE (reference sequence). The CDR3 runs to 15 residues. Trimming cost V 0 bases and J 4 bases, with 10 bases left between them. CDR3 DNA sequence: TGTGCCAGCAGCTTGGACAGGGCGAGCACCGGGGAGCTGTTTTTT. Translating it yields CASSLDRASTGELFF. Full variable domain (remainder filled in from reference TRBV5-5 and TRBJ2-2): DAGVTQSPTHLIKTRGQQVTLRCSPISGHKSVSWYQQVLGQGPQFIFQYYEKEERGRGNFPDRFSARQFPNYSSELNVNALLLGDSALYLCASSLDRASTGELFFGEGSRLTVL.

This clonotype showed up many times. The rearrangement joins TRBV12-3 or TRBV12-4 to TRBJ1-1; 8 bases fit TRBD1. The junction had 4 bases not matched to a gene; V was cut back by 0 bases and J by 10 bases. This CDR3 contains 13 residues. CDR3 loop: CASSLAQGARAFF. The CDR3 DNA follows: TGTGCCAGCAGTTTAGCGCAGGGGGCGCGAGCTTTCTTT.

This chain uses TRBV5-1 with TRBJ1-3; D may be TRBD1 (5 bases). The V end was cut by 3 bases, the J end by 0 bases, with 7 bases between. The CDR3 spans 14 residues. CDR1 SGHRS and CDR2 YFSETQ come from the germline V gene. DNA of the CDR3: TGCGCCAGCAGCTCGGGGCTCTCTGGAAACACCATATATTTT. This encodes CASSSGLSGNTIYF.

This clonotype was observed a handful of times. The gene calls are TRBV6-2 or TRBV6-3 and TRBJ1-4; D perhaps matches TRBD1 (6 bases). The CDR3 is 14 amino acids. CDR1 is MNHEY, CDR2 SVGEGT, per germline. The ends were cut back, 5 bases at V and 7 bases at J, with 14 bases in the middle. CDR3 nucleotide sequence: TGTGCCAGCAGTAAACAGGGCAGGTTTGAAAAACTGTTTTTT. Its translation: CASSKQGRFEKLFF.

This clonotype appeared a few times. The chain combines TRBV2 with TRBJ2-1; 9 nucleotides agree with TRBD1. The CDR3 is made up of 16 amino acids. Germline V gives CDR1 SNHLY, CDR2 FYNNEI. V lost 10 bases and J lost 11; bases outside the gene matches: 21. The CDR3 region is CAISIGVGQGSSKQFF. In nucleotides, the CDR3 is TGTGCCATCTCCATCGGGGTGGGACAGGGCAGTTCGAAGCAGTTCTTC.

The chain is built from TRBV19 and TRBJ1-1; D possibly corresponds to TRBD1 (5 bases). V was clipped by 2 bases and J by 4 bases, with 14 bases between them. This CDR3 region has 15 residues. CDR1 and CDR2 (germline): LNHDA, SQIVND (reference sequence). This CDR3 is CASSIRGRESTEAFF. The CDR3 DNA is TGTGCCAGTAGTATAAGGGGCAGGGAGAGCACTGAAGCTTTCTTT.

In its sample, this clonotype was seen a few times. The CDR3 spells CASSLNGGGYTF. The CDR3 nucleotides are TGTGCCAGCAGTTTAAATGGGGGAGGCTACACCTTC. The chain carries TRBV12-3 or TRBV12-4 and TRBJ1-2, with a possible D match to TRBD1 (5 bases). The CDR3 loop spans 12 amino acids. Trimming pared 2 bases from V and 8 bases from J, leaving 9 bases between.

This clonotype was seen at least ten times. V and J are TRBV2 and TRBJ2-5, with D hard to call. The germline V and J ends were trimmed by 5 bases and 3 bases, with 13 bases remaining between them. Germline lookup yields CDR1 SNHLY and CDR2 FYNNEI. The CDR3 is 14 amino acids. CDR3 nucleotide sequence: TGTGCCAGCAGTCCCGGTGTGCCCAAAGAGACCCAGTACTTC. It translates to CASSPGVPKETQYF.

In regard to this clonotype: One base away lies a much larger clone, so this may be a sequencing read error. J is TRBJ2-5 and V is TRBV27; TRBD1 aligns across 11 bases. CDR1 is MNHEY and CDR2 is SMNVEV in the germline V gene (reference sequence). The CDR3 length is 15 residues. CDR3 region: CASSSGTGGRETRYF. The CDR3 bases are TGTGCCAGCAGCTCCGGGACAGGGGGTCGGGAGACCCGGTACTTC.

The V gene is TRBV5-1, the J gene TRBJ2-3; 7 positions match TRBD2. CDR3 length equals 16 residues. V was clipped by 5 bases and J by 2 bases; unmatched bases: 11. Germline V gene lookup returns CDR1 SGHRS and CDR2 YFSETQ. The CDR3 spells CASRPLSGPSTDTQYF. CDR3 nucleotide sequence: TGCGCCAGCAGGCCACTTAGCGGGCCTTCCACAGATACGCAGTATTTT.